This T cell receptor (beta chain) emerged from a study of blood T cell repertoires in COVID-19. In the study overall: T cells, B-cell-depleted T cells, or PBMCs supplied cDNA or gDNA.

Trimming cost V 4 bases and J 8 bases; bases outside gene matches: 11. CDR1 is SGDLS and CDR2 is YYNGEE in the germline V gene. The CDR3 has 15 amino acids. While infection was still active, Seattle patients were enrolled and then followed longitudinally. Original processing methods: Amplification from reference gene primers served as the basis for estimated nucleated cell counts. Sequencing was performed with immunoSEQ multiplex PCR; in TCRdb, only in-frame clones are kept and a portion is missing. V and J calls and clone size come straight from that table; D and trimming were deduced from the DNA. This sample has around 300,000 clones, with around 88% found just once.

The chain is built from TRBV9 and TRBJ1-4, with TRBD1 matching 7 bases. What was sequenced was peripheral blood. The sequence was collected from a woman in her 70s with COVID-19, enrolled during active disease. The CDR3 DNA reads TGTGCCAGCAGCACCCGACAGGGTGGAGGGGAAAAACTGTTTTTT. Translating gives CASSTRQGGGEKLFF.